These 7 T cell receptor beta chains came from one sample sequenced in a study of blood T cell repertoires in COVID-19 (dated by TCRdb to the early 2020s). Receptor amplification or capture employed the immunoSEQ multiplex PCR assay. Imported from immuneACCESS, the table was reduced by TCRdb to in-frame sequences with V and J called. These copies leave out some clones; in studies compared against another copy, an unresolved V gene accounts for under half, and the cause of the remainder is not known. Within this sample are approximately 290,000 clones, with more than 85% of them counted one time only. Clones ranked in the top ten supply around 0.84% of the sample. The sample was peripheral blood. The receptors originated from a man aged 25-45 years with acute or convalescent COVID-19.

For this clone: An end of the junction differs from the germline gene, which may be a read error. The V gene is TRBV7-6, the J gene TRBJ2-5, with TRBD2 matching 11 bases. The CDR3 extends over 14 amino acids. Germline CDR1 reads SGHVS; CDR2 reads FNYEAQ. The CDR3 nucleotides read TGTGCCAGCAGCCTAGCGGGGGGTGAGGAGACCCAGTACTTC. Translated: CASSLAGGEETQYF.

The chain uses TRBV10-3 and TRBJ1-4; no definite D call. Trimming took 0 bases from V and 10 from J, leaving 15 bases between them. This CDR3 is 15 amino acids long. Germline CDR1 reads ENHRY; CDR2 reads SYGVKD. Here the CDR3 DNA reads TGTGCCATCAGTGAGTCGGCCCCTTTCTCGGGAAAACTGTTTTTT. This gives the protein CAISESAPFSGKLFF.

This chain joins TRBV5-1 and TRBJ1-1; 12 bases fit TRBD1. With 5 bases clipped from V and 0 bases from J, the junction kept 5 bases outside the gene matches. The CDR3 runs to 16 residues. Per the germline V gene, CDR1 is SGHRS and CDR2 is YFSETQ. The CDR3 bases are TGCGCCAGCAGAGGGACAGGGGGCCTTATGAACACTGAAGCTTTCTTT. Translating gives CASRGTGGLMNTEAFF.

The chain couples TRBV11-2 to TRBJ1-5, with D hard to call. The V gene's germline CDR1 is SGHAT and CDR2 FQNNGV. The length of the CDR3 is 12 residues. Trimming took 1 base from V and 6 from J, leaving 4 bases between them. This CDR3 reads CASSLGRQPQHF. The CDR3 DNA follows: TGTGCCAGCAGCTTAGGTCGTCAGCCCCAGCATTTT.

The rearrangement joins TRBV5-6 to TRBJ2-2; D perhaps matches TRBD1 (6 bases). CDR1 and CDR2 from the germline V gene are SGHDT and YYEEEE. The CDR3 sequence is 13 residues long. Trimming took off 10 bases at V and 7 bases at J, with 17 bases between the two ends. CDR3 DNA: TGTGCCGGTTCCCTACAGGGTTACGGGGAGCTGTTTTTT. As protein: CAGSLQGYGELFF.

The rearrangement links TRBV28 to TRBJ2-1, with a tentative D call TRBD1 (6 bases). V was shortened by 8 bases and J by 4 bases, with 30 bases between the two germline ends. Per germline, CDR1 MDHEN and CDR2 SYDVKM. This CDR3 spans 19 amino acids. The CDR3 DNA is TGTGCCAGCGATGGCCCTGGCACGGGACACATTAAGGGGTACAATGAGCAGTTCTTC. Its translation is CASDGPGTGHIKGYNEQFF.

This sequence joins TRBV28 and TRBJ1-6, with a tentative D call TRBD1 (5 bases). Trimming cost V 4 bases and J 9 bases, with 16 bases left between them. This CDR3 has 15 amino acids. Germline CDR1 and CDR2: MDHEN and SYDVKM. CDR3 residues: CASSSPEAGRSPLHF. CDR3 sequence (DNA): TGTGCCAGCAGTTCCCCTGAGGCAGGGCGTTCACCCCTCCACTTT.